Listed here are 15 T cell receptor beta chains from one sample, sequenced in a study of T cells in Graves' hyperthyroidism and ophthalmopathy. Amplified TCR beta CDR3 regions came from RNA transcripts. Initially, a first-round RT-PCR of the TCR CDR3 employed the HTBI primer set. TCRdb redid the calling of the multiplex PCR reads with MiXCR, one entry per CDR3 protein. Seen here are 600,000 or so distinct CDR3 sequences, roughly 16% observed once, and the top ten hold 3% to 4%. Sequencing input: blood. These receptor sequences come from a woman in her 30s with Graves' hyperthyroidism.

The rearrangement uses TRBV20-1 and TRBJ1-5; 10 positions agree with TRBD1. Germline loops: CDR1 DFQATT, CDR2 SNEGSKA (reference sequence). This CDR3 contains 16 residues. V lost 6 bases and J lost 4; bases outside the gene matches: 12. The CDR3 loop reads CSARSLGTGANQPQHF. CDR3 DNA: TGCAGTGCGAGGAGCCTTGGGACAGGGGCAAATCAGCCCCAGCATTTT.

The chain is built from TRBV12-3 or TRBV12-4 and TRBJ1-2, with 8 nucleotides matching TRBD1. There are 13 residues in the CDR3. V was clipped by 8 bases and J by 6 bases; unmatched bases: 8. The DNA of the CDR3 is TGTGCCAGCCTTCAGGGGGCGCAGGATGGCTACACCTTC. As protein: CASLQGAQDGYTF.

This chain connects TRBV6-2 or TRBV6-3 to TRBJ2-5; 7 positions match TRBD1. There are 15 residues in the CDR3. V dropped 4 bases and J dropped 2; count of bases not matched to a gene: 7. Germline V gene data show CDR1 as MNHEY and CDR2 as SVGEGT. The CDR3 here is CASSFIPGQQETQYF. The CDR3 region has the DNA TGTGCCAGCAGTTTTATCCCGGGACAGCAAGAGACCCAGTACTTC.

The chain links TRBV5-4 to TRBJ2-5; no clear D. Trimming removed 1 base from V and 2 bases from J, with 9 bases in between. Germline V gene data show CDR1 as SGHNT and CDR2 as YYREEE (reference sequence). This CDR3 region has 14 residues. The CDR3 DNA is TGTGCCAGCAGCTTGTGGGTAGATCAAGAGACCCAGTACTTC. This translates into CASSLWVDQETQYF.

This clonotype was recorded many times. The rearrangement uses TRBV2 and TRBJ2-7; TRBD1 might be the D (6 bases). V was cut by 2 bases and J by 2 bases, with 7 bases left in between. Per germline, CDR1 SNHLY and CDR2 FYNNEI. This CDR3 is built from 13 residues. CDR3 coding DNA: TGTGCCAGCAGTGAACAGGGGACCTACGAGCAGTACTTC. The encoded protein is CASSEQGTYEQYF.

This clonotype was counted between two and nine times. The chain has TRBV9 and TRBJ2-1; 10 bases align to TRBD1. The V segment lost 2 bases and the J segment 7 bases; nucleotides outside the gene matches: 15. The CDR3 spans 18 residues. Germline V gives CDR1 SGDLS, CDR2 YYNGEE. CDR3 sequence: CASSVSTTRDRGGNEQFF. The CDR3 region has the DNA TGTGCCAGCAGCGTCTCAACCACCCGGGACAGGGGCGGAAATGAGCAGTTCTTC.

This clonotype was counted at least ten times. The chain carries TRBV11-2 and TRBJ2-5, with D possibly being TRBD2 (5 bases). The CDR3 has 14 amino acids. V dropped 7 bases and J dropped 4 bases, with 16 bases sitting between them. Per the germline V gene, CDR1 is SGHAT and CDR2 is FQNNGV. CDR3 sequence reads: CASTLDGGGETQYF. CDR3 in DNA: TGTGCCAGCACCTTGGATGGCGGAGGAGAGACCCAGTACTTC.

This clonotype was seen a few times. V gene TRBV4-2 combines with J gene TRBJ2-3; the D is unclear. The germline V gene encodes CDR1 LGHNA and CDR2 YNFKEQ. This CDR3 has 17 amino acids. V was pared by 0 bases and J by 5 bases, with 18 bases between. The CDR3 bases are TGTGCCAGCAGCCAAGAATGGCGGTCAGTGGGTGTAGATACGCAGTATTTT. Translating it yields CASSQEWRSVGVDTQYF.

In this sample, this clonotype turned up a few times. The chain is built from TRBV9 and TRBJ2-3; 7 positions agree with TRBD1. The CDR3 has 15 amino acids. The germline CDR1 and CDR2 sequences are SGDLS and YYNGEE. With 1 base clipped from V and 2 bases from J, the junction kept 4 bases outside the gene matches. This chain's CDR3 is CASSVRDRPTDTQYF. In nucleotides, the CDR3 is TGTGCCAGCAGCGTACGGGACAGACCCACAGATACGCAGTATTTT.

This clonotype was picked up many times. The chain links TRBV9 to TRBJ2-5; D unclear. The CDR3 is made up of 13 amino acids. The V end lost 4 bases, the J end lost 4 bases, and 11 bases lay between the germline ends. Germline-derived CDR1 and CDR2 are SGDLS and YYNGEE. DNA for the CDR3: TGTGCCAGCAGCCTAGGTCAATCAGAGACCCAGTACTTC. Amino acid sequence: CASSLGQSETQYF. The full variable domain, completed using reference TRBV9 and TRBJ2-5, is DSGVTQTPKHLITATGQRVTLRCSPRSGDLSVYWYQQSLDQGLQFLIQYYNGEERAKGNILERFSAQQFPDLHSELNLSSLELGDSALYFCASSLGQSETQYFGPGTRLLVL.

This clonotype appeared a few times. The J gene is TRBJ2-1, the V gene TRBV5-6; D possibly matches TRBD1 or TRBD2 (5 bases each). The CDR3 loop spans 17 amino acids. Trimming cost V 5 bases and J 8 bases, with 26 bases left between them. Looked up from germline, CDR1 is SGHDT and CDR2 is YYEEEE. The CDR3 DNA is TGTGCCAGCAGTCGGCCAGTAGGGAGCCTCCGGGGCTATGAGCAGTTCTTC. Protein: CASSRPVGSLRGYEQFF.

This clonotype was found many times. The V call is TRBV7-9, the J call TRBJ2-7; 8 bases line up with TRBD2. Looked up from germline, CDR1 is SEHNR and CDR2 is FQNEAQ (reference sequence). J lost 1 base, V lost 2 bases, and 7 bases had no gene match. The CDR3 extends over 16 amino acids. The CDR3 loop reads CASSLTHGRASYEQYF. The CDR3 DNA follows: TGTGCCAGCAGCTTAACCCACGGGAGGGCTTCCTACGAGCAGTACTTC.

This clonotype has a count of ten or more. V usage is TRBV28 and J usage is TRBJ2-1, with 11 bases that match TRBD2. The germline gives CDR1 MDHEN, CDR2 SYDVKM. After removal of 8 bases from V and 4 bases from J, the junction contained 7 bases not matched to a gene. The CDR3 covers 15 residues. Written as DNA, the CDR3 is TGTGCCAGCCTACTAGCGGGAGTAGATTACAATGAGCAGTTCTTC. It translates to CASLLAGVDYNEQFF.

The chain carries TRBV25-1 and TRBJ2-5; maybe TRBD2 (6 bases). Per germline, CDR1 MGHDK and CDR2 SYGVNS. The CDR3 length is 14 residues. V lost 2 bases to trimming and J lost 1 base, with 8 bases between them. CDR3 sequence reads: CASSEGGTQETQYF. The CDR3 DNA reads as TGTGCCAGCAGTGAAGGGGGGACCCAAGAGACCCAGTACTTC. Based on the CDR3 plus reference TRBV25-1 and TRBJ2-5, the full variable domain is EADIYQTPRYLVIGTGKKITLECSQTMGHDKMYWYQQDPGMELHLIHYSYGVNSTEKGDLSSESTVSRIRTEHFPLTLESARPSHTSQYLCASSEGGTQETQYFGPGTRLLVL.

The chain couples TRBV20-1 to TRBJ2-3, with a possible D match to TRBD2 (5 bases). This CDR3 comprises 16 residues. V lost 0 bases, J lost 2 bases, and 15 bases lay in between. CDR1 and CDR2 (germline): DFQATT, SNEGSKA (reference sequence). The CDR3 DNA follows: TGCAGTGCTAGAGAGGGCGGCGGGTTTCTCACAGATACGCAGTATTTT. Its protein product is CSAREGGGFLTDTQYF.